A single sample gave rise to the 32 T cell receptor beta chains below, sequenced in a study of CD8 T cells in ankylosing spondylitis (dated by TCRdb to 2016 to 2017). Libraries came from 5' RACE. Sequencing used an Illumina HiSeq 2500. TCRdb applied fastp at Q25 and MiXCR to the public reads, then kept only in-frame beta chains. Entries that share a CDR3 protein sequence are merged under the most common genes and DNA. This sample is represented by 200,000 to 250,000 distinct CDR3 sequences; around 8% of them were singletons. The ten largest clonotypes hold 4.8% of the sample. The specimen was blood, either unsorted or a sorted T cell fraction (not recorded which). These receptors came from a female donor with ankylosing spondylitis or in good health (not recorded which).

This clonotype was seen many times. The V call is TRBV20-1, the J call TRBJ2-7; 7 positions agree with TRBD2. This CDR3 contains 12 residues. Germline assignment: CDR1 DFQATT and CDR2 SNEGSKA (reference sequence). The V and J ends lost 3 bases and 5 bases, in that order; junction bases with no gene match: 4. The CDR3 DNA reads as TGCAGTGCTAGGGCGGGAGAGGACGAGCAGTACTTC. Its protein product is CSARAGEDEQYF.

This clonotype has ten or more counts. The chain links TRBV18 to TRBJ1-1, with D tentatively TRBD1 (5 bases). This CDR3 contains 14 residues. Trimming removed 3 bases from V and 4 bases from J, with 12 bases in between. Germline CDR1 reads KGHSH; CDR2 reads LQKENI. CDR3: CASSPRGVGTEAFF. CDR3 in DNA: TGTGCCAGCTCACCCCGGGGGGTAGGCACTGAAGCTTTCTTT.

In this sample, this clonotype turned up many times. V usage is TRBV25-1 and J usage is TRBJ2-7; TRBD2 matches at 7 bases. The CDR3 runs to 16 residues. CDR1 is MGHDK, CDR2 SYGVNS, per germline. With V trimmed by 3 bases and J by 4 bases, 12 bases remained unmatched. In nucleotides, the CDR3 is TGTGCCAGCAGTGACGTGGGGCCTAGCGGTCTATACGAGCAGTACTTC. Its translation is CASSDVGPSGLYEQYF.

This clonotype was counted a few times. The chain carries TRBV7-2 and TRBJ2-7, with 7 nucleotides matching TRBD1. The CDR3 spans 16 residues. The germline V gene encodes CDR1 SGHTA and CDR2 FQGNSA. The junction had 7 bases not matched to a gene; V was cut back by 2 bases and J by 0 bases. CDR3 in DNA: TGTGCCAGCAGCTTAACCCCGGGACAGAGCTCCTACGAGCAGTACTTC. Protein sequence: CASSLTPGQSSYEQYF.

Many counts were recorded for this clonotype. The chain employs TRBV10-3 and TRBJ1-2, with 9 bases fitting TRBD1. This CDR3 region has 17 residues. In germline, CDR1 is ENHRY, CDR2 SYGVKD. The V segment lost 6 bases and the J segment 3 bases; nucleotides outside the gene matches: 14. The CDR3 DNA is TGTGCCATCAGAGGAGACAGGGGGATCATTAGCGACTATGGCTACACCTTC. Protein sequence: CAIRGDRGIISDYGYTF.

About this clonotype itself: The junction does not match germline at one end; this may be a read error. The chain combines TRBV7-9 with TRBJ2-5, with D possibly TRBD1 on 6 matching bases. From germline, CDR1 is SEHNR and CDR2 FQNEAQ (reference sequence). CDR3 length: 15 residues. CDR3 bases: TGTACCAGCAGCTTAGCTTTCGGACAGAAAGAGACCCAGTACTTC. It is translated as CTSSLAFGQKETQYF. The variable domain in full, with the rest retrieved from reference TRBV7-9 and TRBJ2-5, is DTGVSQNPRHKITKRGQNVTFRCDPISEHNRLYWYRQTLGQGPEFLTYFQNEAQLEKSRLLSDRFSAERPKGSFSTLEIQRTEQGDSAMYLCTSSLAFGQKETQYFGPGTRLLVL.

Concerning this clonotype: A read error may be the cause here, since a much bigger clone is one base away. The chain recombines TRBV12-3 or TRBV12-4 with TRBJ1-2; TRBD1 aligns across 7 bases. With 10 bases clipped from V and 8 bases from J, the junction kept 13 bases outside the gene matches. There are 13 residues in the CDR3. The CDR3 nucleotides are TGTGCCAACAGCCCGGACAGGCGCTTAGGCTACACCTTC. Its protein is CANSPDRRLGYTF.

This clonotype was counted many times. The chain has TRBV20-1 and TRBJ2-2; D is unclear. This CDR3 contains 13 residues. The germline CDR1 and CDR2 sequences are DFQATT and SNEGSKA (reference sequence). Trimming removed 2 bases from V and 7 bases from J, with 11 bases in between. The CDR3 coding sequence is TGCAGTGCTAGATGGGCTAGACACGGGGAGCTGTTTTTT. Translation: CSARWARHGELFF.

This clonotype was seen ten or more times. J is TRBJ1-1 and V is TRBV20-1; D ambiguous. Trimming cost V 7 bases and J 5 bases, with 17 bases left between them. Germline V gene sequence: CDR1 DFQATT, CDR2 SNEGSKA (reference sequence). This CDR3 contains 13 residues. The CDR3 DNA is TGCAGTGAGGTTCCCCGGAGAGAAACTGAAGCTTTCTTT. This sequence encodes CSEVPRRETEAFF.

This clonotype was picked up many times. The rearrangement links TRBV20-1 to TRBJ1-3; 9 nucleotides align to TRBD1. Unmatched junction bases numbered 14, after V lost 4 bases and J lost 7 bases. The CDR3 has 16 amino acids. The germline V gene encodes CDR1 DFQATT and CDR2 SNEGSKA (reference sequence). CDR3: CSANPGTGKTGNTIYF. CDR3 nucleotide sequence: TGCAGTGCTAACCCCGGGACAGGGAAAACAGGGAACACCATATATTTT.

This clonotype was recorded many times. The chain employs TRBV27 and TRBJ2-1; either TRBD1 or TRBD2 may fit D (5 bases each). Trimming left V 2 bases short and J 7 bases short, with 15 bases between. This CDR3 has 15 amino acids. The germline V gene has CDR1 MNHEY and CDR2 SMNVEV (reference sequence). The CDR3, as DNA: TGTGCCAGCAGTTTAAGGGGAGATTGGGTGAATGAGCAGTTCTTC. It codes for CASSLRGDWVNEQFF.

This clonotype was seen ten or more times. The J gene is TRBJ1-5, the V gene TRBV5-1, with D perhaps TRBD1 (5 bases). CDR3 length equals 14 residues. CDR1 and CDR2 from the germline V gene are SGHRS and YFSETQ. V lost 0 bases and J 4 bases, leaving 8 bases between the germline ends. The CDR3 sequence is CASSLGQFNQPQHF. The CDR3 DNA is TGCGCCAGCAGCTTGGGACAGTTTAATCAGCCCCAGCATTTT.

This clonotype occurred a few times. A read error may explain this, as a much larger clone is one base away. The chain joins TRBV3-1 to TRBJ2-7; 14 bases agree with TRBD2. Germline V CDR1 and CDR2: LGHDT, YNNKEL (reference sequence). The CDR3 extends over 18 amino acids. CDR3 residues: CASCQRTSGRRSSYEQYF. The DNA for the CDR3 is TGTGCCAGCTGCCAGCGGACTAGCGGGAGGCGAAGCTCCTACGAGCAGTACTTC.

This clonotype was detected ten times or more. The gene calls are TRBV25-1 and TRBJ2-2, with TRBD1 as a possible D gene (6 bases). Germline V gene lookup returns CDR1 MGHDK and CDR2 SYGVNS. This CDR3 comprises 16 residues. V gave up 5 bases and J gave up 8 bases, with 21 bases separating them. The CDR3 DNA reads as TGTGCCAGCAGTTCCCAAACGGGACACCGCGATGGGGAGCTGTTTTTT. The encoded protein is CASSSQTGHRDGELFF.

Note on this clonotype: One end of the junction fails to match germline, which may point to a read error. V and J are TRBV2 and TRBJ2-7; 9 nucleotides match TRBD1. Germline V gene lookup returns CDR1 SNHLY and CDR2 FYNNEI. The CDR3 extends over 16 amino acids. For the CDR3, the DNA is TGTGGCAGCAGTGAAGGAACCGGGACAGGGATCTACGAGCAGTACTTC. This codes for CGSSEGTGTGIYEQYF. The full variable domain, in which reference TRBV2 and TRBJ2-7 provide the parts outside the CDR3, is EPEVTQTPSHQVTQMGQEVILRCVPISNHLYFYWYRQILGQKVEFLVSFYNNEISEKSEIFDDQFSVERPDGSNFTLKIRSTKLEDSAMYFCGSSEGTGTGIYEQYFGPGTRLTVT.

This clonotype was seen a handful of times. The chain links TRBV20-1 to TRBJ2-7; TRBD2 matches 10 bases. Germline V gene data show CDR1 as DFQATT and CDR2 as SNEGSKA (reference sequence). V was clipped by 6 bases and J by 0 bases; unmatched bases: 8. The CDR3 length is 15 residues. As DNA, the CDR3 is TGCAGTGCGCGAATCCCTAGCGGGAGCTCCTACGAGCAGTACTTC. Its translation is CSARIPSGSSYEQYF.

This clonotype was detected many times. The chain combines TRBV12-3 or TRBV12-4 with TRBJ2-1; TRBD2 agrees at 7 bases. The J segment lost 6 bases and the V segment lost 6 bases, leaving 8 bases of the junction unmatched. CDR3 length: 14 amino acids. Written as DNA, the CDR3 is TGTGCCAGCAGCGGGAGCGGGAATGGCAATGAGCAGTTCTTC. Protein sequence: CASSGSGNGNEQFF.

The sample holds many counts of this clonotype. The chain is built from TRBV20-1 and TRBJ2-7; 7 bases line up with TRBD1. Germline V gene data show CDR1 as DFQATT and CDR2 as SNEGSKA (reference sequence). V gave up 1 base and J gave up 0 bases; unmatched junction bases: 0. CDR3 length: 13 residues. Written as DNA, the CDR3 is TGCAGTGCTAGAGGGGACAGCTCCTACGAGCAGTACTTC. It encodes CSARGDSSYEQYF.

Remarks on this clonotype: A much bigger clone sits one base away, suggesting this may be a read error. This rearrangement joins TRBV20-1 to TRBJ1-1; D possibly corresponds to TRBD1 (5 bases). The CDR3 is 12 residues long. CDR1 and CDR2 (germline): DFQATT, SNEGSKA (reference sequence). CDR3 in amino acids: CSTSRDSTEAFF. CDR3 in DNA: TGCAGTACTAGCAGGGATAGCACTGAAGCTTTCTTT.

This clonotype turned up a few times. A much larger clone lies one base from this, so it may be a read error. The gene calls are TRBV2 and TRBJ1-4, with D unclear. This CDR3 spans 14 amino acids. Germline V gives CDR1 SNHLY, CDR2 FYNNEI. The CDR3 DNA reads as TGTACCAGCAGTGAAGACTGGTCCGAAGAAAAACTGTTTTTT. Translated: CTSSEDWSEEKLFF. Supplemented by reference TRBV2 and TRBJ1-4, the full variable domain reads EPEVTQTPSHQVTQMGQEVILRCVPISNHLYFYWYRQILGQKVEFLVSFYNNEISEKSEIFDDQFSVERPDGSNFTLKIRSTKLEDSAMYFCTSSEDWSEEKLFFGSGTQLSVL.

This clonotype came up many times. The CDR3 sequence: CASSPSVTGDYEQYF. CDR3 bases: TGTGCCAGCAGTCCCTCGGTGACAGGGGACTACGAGCAGTACTTC. The chain links TRBV12-3 or TRBV12-4 to TRBJ2-7; 8 nucleotides line up with TRBD1. The CDR3 has 15 residues. The J segment lost 3 bases and the V segment lost 5 bases, leaving 9 bases of the junction unmatched.

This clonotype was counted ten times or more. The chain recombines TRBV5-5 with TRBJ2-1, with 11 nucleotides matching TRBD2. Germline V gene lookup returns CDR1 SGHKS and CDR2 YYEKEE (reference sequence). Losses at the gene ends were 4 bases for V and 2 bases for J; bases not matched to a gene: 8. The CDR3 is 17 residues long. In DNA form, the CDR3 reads TGTGCCAGCAGCACTAGGACTAGCGGGCCTACCTACAATGAGCAGTTCTTC. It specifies CASSTRTSGPTYNEQFF.

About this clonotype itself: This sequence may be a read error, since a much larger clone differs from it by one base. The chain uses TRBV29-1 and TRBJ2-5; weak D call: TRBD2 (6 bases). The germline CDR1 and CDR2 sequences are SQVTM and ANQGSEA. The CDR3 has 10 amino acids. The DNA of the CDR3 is TGCAGCGTTGAGACCGGGACTTACCGCTTC. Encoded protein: CSVETGTYRF.

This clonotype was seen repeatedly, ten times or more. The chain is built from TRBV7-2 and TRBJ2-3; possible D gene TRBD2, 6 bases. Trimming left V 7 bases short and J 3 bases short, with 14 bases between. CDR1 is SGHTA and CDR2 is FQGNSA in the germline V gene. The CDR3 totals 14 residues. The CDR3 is CASNQNGGTDTQYF. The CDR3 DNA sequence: TGTGCCAGCAACCAAAATGGGGGGACAGATACGCAGTATTTT. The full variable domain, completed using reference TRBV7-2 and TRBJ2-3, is GAGVSQSPSNKVTEKGKDVELRCDPISGHTALYWYRQSLGQGLEFLIYFQGNSAPDKSGLPSDRFSAERTGGSVSTLTIQRTQQEDSAVYLCASNQNGGTDTQYFGPGTRLTVL.

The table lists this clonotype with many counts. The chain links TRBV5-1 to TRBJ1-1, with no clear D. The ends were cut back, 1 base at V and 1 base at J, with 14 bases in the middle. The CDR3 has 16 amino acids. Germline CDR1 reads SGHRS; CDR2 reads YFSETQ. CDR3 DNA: TGCGCCAGCAGCTTGTTTCCGGATTCCCAGAACACTGAAGCTTTCTTT. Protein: CASSLFPDSQNTEAFF.

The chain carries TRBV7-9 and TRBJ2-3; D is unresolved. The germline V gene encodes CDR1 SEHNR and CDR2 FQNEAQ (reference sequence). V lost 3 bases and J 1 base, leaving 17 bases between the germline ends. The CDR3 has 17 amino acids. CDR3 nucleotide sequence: TGTGCCAGCAGCTTTTTCCCTCCGTCCTGGGGCACAGATACGCAGTATTTT. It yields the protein CASSFFPPSWGTDTQYF.

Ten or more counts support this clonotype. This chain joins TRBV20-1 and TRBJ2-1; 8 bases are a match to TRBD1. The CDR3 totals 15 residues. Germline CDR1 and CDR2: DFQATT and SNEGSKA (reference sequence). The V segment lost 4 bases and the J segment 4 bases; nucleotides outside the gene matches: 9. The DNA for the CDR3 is TGCAGTGCTACGGTGGGGACAGGAGAGTACAATGAGCAGTTCTTC. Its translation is CSATVGTGEYNEQFF.

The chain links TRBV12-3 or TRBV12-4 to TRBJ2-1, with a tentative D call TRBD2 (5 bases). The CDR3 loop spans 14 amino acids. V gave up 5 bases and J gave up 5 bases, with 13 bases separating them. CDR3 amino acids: CASSLMAGDNEQFF. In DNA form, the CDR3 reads TGTGCCAGCAGTCTAATGGCGGGCGACAATGAGCAGTTCTTC.

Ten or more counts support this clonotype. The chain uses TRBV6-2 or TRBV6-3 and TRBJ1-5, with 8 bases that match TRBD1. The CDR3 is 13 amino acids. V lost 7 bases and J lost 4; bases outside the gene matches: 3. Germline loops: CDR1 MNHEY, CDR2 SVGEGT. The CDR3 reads CASTDRANQPQHF. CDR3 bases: TGTGCCAGCACGGACAGGGCAAATCAGCCCCAGCATTTT.

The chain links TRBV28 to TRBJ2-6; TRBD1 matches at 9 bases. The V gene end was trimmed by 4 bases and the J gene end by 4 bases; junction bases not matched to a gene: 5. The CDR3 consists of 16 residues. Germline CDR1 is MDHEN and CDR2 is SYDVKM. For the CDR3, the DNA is TGTGCCAGCAGTTGGGGACAGGGACTCGGGGCCAACGTCCTGACTTTC. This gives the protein CASSWGQGLGANVLTF.

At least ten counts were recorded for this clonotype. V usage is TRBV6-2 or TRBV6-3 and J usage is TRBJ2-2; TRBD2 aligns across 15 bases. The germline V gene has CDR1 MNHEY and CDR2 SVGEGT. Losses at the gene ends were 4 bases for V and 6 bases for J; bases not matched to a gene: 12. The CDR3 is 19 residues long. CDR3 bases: TGTGCCAGCAGTTCCCACGGACTAGCGGGAGGGCCAATAGCCGGGGAGCTGTTTTTT. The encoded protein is CASSSHGLAGGPIAGELFF.

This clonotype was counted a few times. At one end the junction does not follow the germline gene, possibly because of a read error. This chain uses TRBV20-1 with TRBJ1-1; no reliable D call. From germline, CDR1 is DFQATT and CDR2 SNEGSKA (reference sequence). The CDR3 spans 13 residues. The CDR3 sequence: CSARAAGNSEAFF. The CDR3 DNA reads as TGCAGTGCTAGAGCTGCGGGGAACTCTGAAGCTTTCTTT.